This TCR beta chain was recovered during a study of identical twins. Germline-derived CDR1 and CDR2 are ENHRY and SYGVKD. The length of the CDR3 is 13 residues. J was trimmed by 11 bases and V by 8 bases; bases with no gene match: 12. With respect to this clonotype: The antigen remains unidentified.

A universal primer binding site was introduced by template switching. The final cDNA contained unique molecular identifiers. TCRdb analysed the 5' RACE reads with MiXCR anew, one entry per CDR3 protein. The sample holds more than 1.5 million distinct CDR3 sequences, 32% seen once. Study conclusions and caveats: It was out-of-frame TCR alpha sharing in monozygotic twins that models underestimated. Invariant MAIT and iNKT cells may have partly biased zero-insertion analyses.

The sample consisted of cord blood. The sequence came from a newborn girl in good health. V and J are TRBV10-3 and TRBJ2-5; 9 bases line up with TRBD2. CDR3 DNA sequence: TGTGCCATCGCGGGAGGGCCTCGGAATGAGCAGTACTTC. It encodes CAIAGGPRNEQYF.